This T cell receptor (beta chain) comes out of a study of regulatory T cells in long-lasting Graves disease. This clonotype was picked up many times. Combining iRepertoire HTBI primers with Arm-PCR of CDR3 regions, the authors built TCR beta libraries. TCRdb re-called the multiplex PCR reads through MiXCR, storing one row per CDR3 protein. The sample consists of about 460,000 distinct CDR3 sequences, about 15% of them appearing once. As to time point: newly diagnosed GD, antithyroid drugs for less than 3 months. RNA isolated from PBMCs was used to make the TCR library. CDR1 is SEHNR and CDR2 is FQNEAQ in the germline V gene (reference sequence). The CDR3 totals 13 residues. Trimming removed 1 base from V and 4 bases from J, with 6 bases in between. The same data also contributed to another study, on T cells in Graves' hyperthyroidism and ophthalmopathy. That paper states: For the diagnoses, clinical symptoms, serum thyroxine and TRAb, thyroid ultrasound and orbital computed tomography were used.

The rearrangement links TRBV7-9 to TRBJ2-3, with no clear D. This clonotype was obtained from a woman between 45 and 60 years old with Graves disease. The sample in question was peripheral blood mononuclear cells (PBMCs), obtained at new diagnosis, from a patient treated with antithyroid drugs. CDR3 DNA sequence: TGTGCCAGCAGCTTAGAGGGTCCAGATACGCAGTATTTT. The encoded protein is CASSLEGPDTQYF.